This T cell receptor beta chain is drawn from a study of PD-1 blockade in classical Hodgkin lymphoma. General study points: TCR diversity in CD4+, not CD8+, cells rose significantly by C4D1.

Every patient relapsed after autologous stem cell transplantation, and brentuximab vedotin exposure varied. The authors purified CD4+ T cells from thawed PBMCs by magnetic negative selection. Best outcomes ranged across complete response, partial response and progressive disease. Generated by immunoSEQ multiplex PCR, the TCRdb table keeps only in-frame clones and is missing some. The data contain 30,000 to 40,000 clones, around nine tenths of them singletons. The CDR3 runs to 15 residues. Between the trimmed V and J ends, which lost 5 bases and 9 bases, there was a span of 22 bases. CDR1 and CDR2 (germline): MDHEN, SYDVKM. About this clone: As yet, its antigen is unknown.

The J gene is TRBJ1-1, the V gene TRBV28, with D possibly TRBD1 on 6 matching bases. This sample comprised CD4+ T cells from blood, obtained at baseline. The source of this sequence is a human donor with classical Hodgkin lymphoma. CDR3 in amino acids: CASSPHRDIWNQAFF. In DNA, the CDR3 is TGTGCCAGCAGTCCTCACCGGGACATTTGGAATCAAGCTTTCTTT. The whole variable domain, remainder taken from reference TRBV28 and TRBJ1-1, is DVKVTQSSRYLVKRTGEKVFLECVQDMDHENMFWYRQDPGLGLRLIYFSYDVKMKEKGDIPEGYSVSREKKERFSLILESASTNQTSMYLCASSPHRDIWNQAFFGQGTRLTVV.